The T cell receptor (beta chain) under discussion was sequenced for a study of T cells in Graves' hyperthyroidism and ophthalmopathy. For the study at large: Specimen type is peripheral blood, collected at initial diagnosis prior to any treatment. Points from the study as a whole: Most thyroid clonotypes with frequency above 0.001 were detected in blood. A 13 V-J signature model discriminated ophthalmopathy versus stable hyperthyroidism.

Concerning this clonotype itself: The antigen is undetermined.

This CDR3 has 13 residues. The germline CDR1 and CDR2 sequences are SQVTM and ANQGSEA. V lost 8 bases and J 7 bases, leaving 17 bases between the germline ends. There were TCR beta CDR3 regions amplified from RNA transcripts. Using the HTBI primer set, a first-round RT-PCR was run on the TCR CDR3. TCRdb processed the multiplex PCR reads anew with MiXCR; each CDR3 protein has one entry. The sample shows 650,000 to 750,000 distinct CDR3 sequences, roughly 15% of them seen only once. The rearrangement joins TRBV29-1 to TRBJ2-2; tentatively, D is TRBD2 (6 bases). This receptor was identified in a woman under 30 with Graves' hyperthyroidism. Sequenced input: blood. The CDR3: CSPNSSGVGELFF. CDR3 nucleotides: TGCAGCCCCAACTCTTCGGGAGTCGGGGAGCTGTTTTTT.